This entry lists 26 T cell receptor beta chains sequenced from one sample in a study of vaccination effects on CD4 cells after COVID-19. Using immunoSEQ multiplex PCR, the repertoire was profiled, and TCRdb retains in-frame clones only, with some absent. This table holds about 73,000 clones, approximately 74% found once. Their antigen targets remain unknown. Sequencing was preceded by expansion of antigen-specific CD4+ T cells with viral peptide pools in the ViraFEST assay. Having been cultured for about ten days, the cells underwent CD4+ T cell isolation. Nucleocapsid antibody tests were negative, and the vaccine recipients had no prior SARS-CoV-2 infection. The material was CD4+ T cells from PBMCs cultured with HCoV-NL63 spike peptides, obtained before COVID-19 vaccination. These receptors all stem from a human donor who received a COVID-19 vaccine.

The chain employs TRBV24-1 and TRBJ1-2; 8 bases fit TRBD1. V shed 5 bases, J shed 8 bases, and the junction held 9 bases outside the gene matches. Germline-derived CDR1 and CDR2 are KGHDR and SFDVKD. The CDR3 runs 14 residues. CDR3 nucleotides: TGTGCCACCAGTGGCCCGGGACAGGCTAGGGGCTACACCTTC. Its protein is CATSGPGQARGYTF.

The genes are TRBV5-6 and TRBJ1-6; D is unresolved. CDR1 is SGHDT and CDR2 is YYEEEE in the germline V gene. The ends were cut back, 6 bases at V and 4 bases at J, with 17 bases in the middle. There are 16 residues in the CDR3. The CDR3 DNA follows: TGTGCCAGCAACGAAGGCGACGTGGGATATAATTCACCCCTCCACTTT. Translation: CASNEGDVGYNSPLHF.

This chain uses TRBV18 with TRBJ2-5, with a weak D call TRBD2 (7 bases). Trimming removed 6 bases from V and 4 bases from J, with 12 bases in between. This CDR3 region has 13 residues. Germline CDR1 KGHSH, CDR2 LQKENI. Here the CDR3 DNA reads TGTGCCAGCTCGCCTAGGGGGGGAGAGACCCAGTACTTC. This sequence encodes CASSPRGGETQYF.

V gene TRBV15 combines with J gene TRBJ1-3; no reliable D call. This CDR3 comprises 15 residues. The germline V gene has CDR1 LNHNV and CDR2 YYDKDF (reference sequence). The V end lost 0 bases, the J end lost 3 bases, and 9 bases lay between the germline ends. The CDR3 region has the DNA TGTGCCACCAGCAGAGATCGGCAAGGTGGAAACACCATATATTTT. It is translated as CATSRDRQGGNTIYF.

The V call is TRBV5-1, the J call TRBJ2-5; D unclear. This CDR3 is 14 amino acids long. Germline loops: CDR1 SGHRS, CDR2 YFSETQ. V was cut by 0 bases and J by 7 bases, with 13 bases left in between. In DNA form, the CDR3 reads TGCGCCAGCAGCTTGGAGGCCAACGCGGTGACCCAGTACTTC. This codes for CASSLEANAVTQYF.

This clone has just a few counts. This chain joins TRBV6-4 and TRBJ1-1; D is ambiguous. The CDR3 has 12 amino acids. CDR1 is MRHNA and CDR2 is SNTAGT in the germline V gene. Trimming cost V 6 bases and J 0 bases, with 5 bases left between them. The CDR3 here is CASSRLNTEAFF. CDR3 sequence (DNA): TGTGCCAGCAGCAGATTGAACACTGAAGCTTTCTTT.

V usage is TRBV9 and J usage is TRBJ2-6, with D possibly being TRBD2 (5 bases). Germline assignment: CDR1 SGDLS and CDR2 YYNGEE. Trimming cost V 3 bases and J 0 bases, with 22 bases left between them. The length of the CDR3 is 20 residues. DNA of the CDR3: TGTGCCAGCAGCGCCCAAGCTCTCGGACTCGCTATCTCTGGGGCCAACGTCCTGACTTTC. It yields the protein CASSAQALGLAISGANVLTF.

The chain carries TRBV7-3 and TRBJ1-6; D might be TRBD1 (5 bases). Trimming stripped 2 bases from V and 6 bases from J, with 11 bases between. The CDR3 is made up of 15 amino acids. Germline V lookup: CDR1 SGHTA, CDR2 FQGTGA. The CDR3 sequence: CASSLSPGGNSPLHF. The DNA of the CDR3 is TGTGCCAGCAGCTTATCTCCGGGGGGTAATTCACCCCTCCACTTT. Supplemented by reference TRBV7-3 and TRBJ1-6, the full variable domain reads GAGVSQTPSNKVTEKGKYVELRCDPISGHTALYWYRQSLGQGPEFLIYFQGTGAADDSGLPNDRFFAVRPEGSVSTLKIQRTERGDSAVYLCASSLSPGGNSPLHFGNGTRLTVT.

V gene TRBV2 combines with J gene TRBJ2-5, with D possibly matching TRBD1 (5 bases). Deletions cut 6 bases from V and 5 bases from J, with 7 bases between. Germline V CDR1 and CDR2: SNHLY, FYNNEI. The CDR3 totals 11 residues. The chain's CDR3 is CASRGLETQYF. The CDR3 DNA follows: TGTGCCAGCAGGGGGCTGGAGACCCAGTACTTC.

This chain links TRBV5-6 with TRBJ2-2, with TRBD1 matching over 9 bases. This CDR3 is 15 amino acids long. Germline V gives CDR1 SGHDT, CDR2 YYEEEE. V lost 4 bases, J lost 4 bases, and 5 bases stayed unmatched. CDR3 in amino acids: CASSGRDRATGELFF. The CDR3 DNA is TGTGCCAGCAGCGGCCGGGACAGGGCCACCGGGGAGCTGTTTTTT.

The chain is built from TRBV5-1 and TRBJ1-6; 10 bases map to TRBD1. Per the germline V gene, CDR1 is SGHRS and CDR2 is YFSETQ. V was pared by 4 bases and J by 11 bases, with 6 bases of the junction left unmatched. The CDR3 is made up of 14 amino acids. The DNA for the CDR3 is TGCGCCAGCAGCCCGGGGACAGGGGAAACACCCCTCCACTTT. Amino acids: CASSPGTGETPLHF.

V is TRBV30 and J is TRBJ2-1, with 9 bases aligning to TRBD1. Trimming at V came to 4 bases and at J to 9 bases, leaving 13 bases not matched to a gene. The germline gives CDR1 GTSNPN, CDR2 SVGIG (reference sequence). The CDR3 is 15 amino acids. The CDR3 DNA reads TGTGCCTGGAATGCCGGGACAGGGAGAATAGGTGAGCAGTTCTTC. This translates into CAWNAGTGRIGEQFF.

In this sample, this clone turned up once. This rearrangement joins TRBV18 to TRBJ1-4; TRBD1 aligns across 7 bases. J lost 4 bases, V lost 3 bases, and 8 bases had no gene match. The CDR3 has 16 residues. CDR1 is KGHSH, CDR2 LQKENI, per germline. CDR3 in DNA: TGTGCCAGCTCACCTCTGGGAGGGGACAGTAATGAAAAACTGTTTTTT. Its translation is CASSPLGGDSNEKLFF.

The chain joins TRBV5-1 to TRBJ2-5, with TRBD2 identical over 14 bases. The CDR3 contains 16 residues. Trimming removed 8 bases from V and 4 bases from J; junction bases left unmatched: 10. CDR1 is SGHRS and CDR2 is YFSETQ in the germline V gene. DNA of the CDR3: TGCGCCAGTAGCGGGACTAGCGGGGGATTGGGAGAGACCCAGTACTTC. Translating gives CASSGTSGGLGETQYF.

This clone has just one count. V is TRBV25-1 and J is TRBJ2-1; 14 bases are shared with TRBD2. Trimming removed 4 bases from V and 4 bases from J; junction bases left unmatched: 9. CDR1 and CDR2 from the germline V gene are MGHDK and SYGVNS. The CDR3 runs to 18 residues. Here the CDR3 DNA reads TGTGCCAGCAGTGTAAGGGGACTAGCGGGGGCCCAGTACAATGAGCAGTTCTTC. As protein: CASSVRGLAGAQYNEQFF.

The chain carries TRBV28 and TRBJ1-3; D gene ambiguous. The CDR3 loop spans 16 amino acids. Germline CDR1 reads MDHEN; CDR2 reads SYDVKM. V lost 7 bases and J 0 bases, leaving 16 bases between the germline ends. This chain's CDR3 is CASILGGTVSGNTIYF. The CDR3 bases are TGTGCCAGCATCCTAGGAGGCACAGTCTCTGGAAACACCATATATTTT.

The genes are TRBV5-4 and TRBJ2-1, with 8 nucleotides matching TRBD2. V lost 4 bases and J lost 6; bases outside the gene matches: 12. CDR3 length: 16 residues. Germline lookup yields CDR1 SGHNT and CDR2 YYREEE (reference sequence). Here the CDR3 DNA reads TGTGCCAGCAGCGGGGGTGGTGCGGGGGGCCTCAATGAGCAGTTCTTC. This gives the protein CASSGGGAGGLNEQFF. The full variable domain, its missing parts supplied by reference TRBV5-4 and TRBJ2-1, is ETGVTQSPTHLIKTRGQQVTLRCSSQSGHNTVSWYQQALGQGPQFIFQYYREEENGRGNFPPRFSGLQFPNYSSELNVNALELDDSALYLCASSGGGAGGLNEQFFGPGTRLTVL.

The chain recombines TRBV28 with TRBJ1-2; D is unclear. V dropped 5 bases and J dropped 6 bases, with 13 bases sitting between them. From germline, CDR1 is MDHEN and CDR2 SYDVKM. The CDR3 is made up of 13 amino acids. The DNA of the CDR3 is TGTGCCAGCAGTCTTTTAACGAGGAATGGCTACACCTTC. Encoded protein: CASSLLTRNGYTF.

In DNA, the CDR3 is TGTGCCAGCAGCAGTAGGGGCCCAGATACGCAGTATTTT. Protein product: CASSSRGPDTQYF. The V and J genes are TRBV6-5 and TRBJ2-3; TRBD1 might be the D (5 bases). The CDR3 sequence is 13 residues long. Trimming removed 6 bases from V and 4 bases from J, with 11 bases in between. Germline values: CDR1 MNHEY, CDR2 SVGAGI.

The V call is TRBV7-9, the J call TRBJ2-4; D is possibly TRBD1 or TRBD2 (6 bases each). This CDR3 has 17 amino acids. Trimming cost V 2 bases and J 1 base, with 15 bases left between them. Germline CDR1 is SEHNR and CDR2 is FQNEAQ (reference sequence). In DNA, the CDR3 is TGTGCCAGCAGCTTAACTGGGGGGCTGGTTGCCAAAAACATTCAGTACTTC. Translating gives CASSLTGGLVAKNIQYF.

The V gene is TRBV7-8, the J gene TRBJ2-5; a possible D gene is TRBD2 (7 bases). The germline V gene has CDR1 SGHVS and CDR2 FQNEAQ. V was trimmed by 7 bases and J by 5 bases, leaving 23 bases between them. The CDR3 runs to 16 residues. CDR3 residues: CASINEGGPRGETQYF. CDR3 bases: TGTGCCAGCATTAACGAGGGGGGGCCTCGGGGGGAGACCCAGTACTTC.

J is TRBJ2-5 and V is TRBV19; D might be TRBD1 (5 bases). The CDR3 consists of 12 residues. Germline CDR1 and CDR2: LNHDA and SQIVND (reference sequence). V shed 5 bases and J shed 6 bases, with 10 bases lying between them. CDR3 protein: CASSSGLKTQYF. The CDR3 nucleotides read TGTGCCAGTAGTTCAGGGTTGAAGACCCAGTACTTC. The variable domain in full, completed from reference TRBV19 and TRBJ2-5, reads DGGITQSPKYLFRKEGQNVTLSCEQNLNHDAMYWYRQDPGQGLRLIYYSQIVNDFQKGDIAEGYSVSREKKESFPLTVTSAQKNPTAFYLCASSSGLKTQYFGPGTRLLVL.

V and J are TRBV19 and TRBJ2-5; possible D gene TRBD1, 5 bases. V was trimmed by 6 bases and J by 1 base, leaving 9 bases between them. The CDR3 contains 13 residues. Germline V CDR1 and CDR2: LNHDA, SQIVND (reference sequence). The CDR3 is CASSRQFQETQYF. For the CDR3, the DNA is TGTGCCAGTAGCCGACAGTTCCAAGAGACCCAGTACTTC.

The chain uses TRBV6-5 and TRBJ1-1; D unresolved. The germline V gene has CDR1 MNHEY and CDR2 SVGAGI. The V end lost 6 bases, the J end lost 3 bases, and 5 bases lay between the germline ends. The CDR3 has 11 residues. In nucleotides, the CDR3 is TGTGCCAGCAGCATACACACTGAAGCTTTCTTT. Translated, it gives CASSIHTEAFF.

The chain recombines TRBV21-1 with TRBJ2-5; TRBD2 reflects the table's D call only, with no check against the DNA. TRBV21-1 is shown as a pseudogene. The CDR3 sequence is 13 residues long. The CDR3 reads CASSKIFRKTQYF. CDR3 coding DNA: TGTGCCAGCAGCAAAATTTTCCGTAAGACCCAGTACTTC.

V and J are TRBV4-1 and TRBJ1-4; no definite D call. V lost 5 bases and J lost 4, with 11 bases in between. The CDR3 contains 14 residues. The germline gives CDR1 MGHRA, CDR2 YSYEKL. The CDR3 DNA is TGCGCCAGCAGCGTCGGCCGAATTAATGAAAAACTGTTTTTT. This encodes CASSVGRINEKLFF.